This T cell receptor beta chain emerged from a study of cytomegalovirus exposure and HLA in healthy donors. Notes on the study in general: In a later analysis, TCR beta V- and J-gene trimming showed a link to a missense DCLRE1C variant. Highly shared sequence variants in one cluster were likely a sequencing artifact.

Vbeta (60) and Jbeta (13) primers were used in the PCR. Only in-frame clones appear in the TCRdb table, and some are missing; sequencing was by immunoSEQ multiplex PCR. The data hold about 88,000 clones, with 85% to 90% observed a single time. V lost 6 bases, J lost 4 bases, and 24 bases lay in between. The CDR3 sequence is 17 residues long. Germline V CDR1 and CDR2: SEHNR, FQNEAQ (reference sequence). Turning to this clone: Its antigen is undetermined.

The sequenced sample consisted of PBMCs. The J gene is TRBJ1-1, the V gene TRBV7-9; a weak D match, TRBD1 (6 bases). The sequence derives from a young man in good health and CMV-seronegative. Written as DNA, the CDR3 is TGTGCCAGCAGACCTGGGGGCAGGCCTGCAAAGGGCACTGAAGCTTTCTTT. Residues: CASRPGGRPAKGTEAFF.